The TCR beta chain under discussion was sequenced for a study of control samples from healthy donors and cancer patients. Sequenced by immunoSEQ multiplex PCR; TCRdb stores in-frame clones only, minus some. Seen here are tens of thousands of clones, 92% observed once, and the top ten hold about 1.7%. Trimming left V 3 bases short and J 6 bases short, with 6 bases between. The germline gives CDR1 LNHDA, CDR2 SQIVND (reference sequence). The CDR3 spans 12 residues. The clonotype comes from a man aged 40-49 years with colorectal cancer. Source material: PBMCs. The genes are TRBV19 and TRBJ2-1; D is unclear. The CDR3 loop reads CASSIYGNEQFF. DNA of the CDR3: TGTGCCAGTAGTATTTATGGCAATGAGCAGTTCTTC.